One and the same sample provided the 16 T cell receptor beta chains below, sequenced in a study of molecular identifiers for immune sequencing clone quantification. MiXCR, run by TCRdb on the PCR reads, gives a single entry per CDR3 protein. There are about 500,000 distinct CDR3 sequences in the sample; around 25% occur only once, and approximately 0.8% lies in the top ten. Sequenced: naive CD8+ T cells from blood, with Jurkat cell RNA spiked in. The sample's subset: FACS-sorted CD8+CD4-CCR7+CD45RA+ naive T cells. The receptors derive from a human donor in good health. Some libraries in this study had Jurkat cell RNA spiked in.

Ten or more counts support this clonotype. V is TRBV5-1 and J is TRBJ2-1; 14 positions agree with TRBD2. V shed 3 bases and J 5 bases; nucleotides not matched to a gene: 1. CDR1 SGHRS and CDR2 YFSETQ come from the germline V gene. The CDR3 contains 15 residues. CDR3 amino acids: CASSWTSGGHNEQFF. The CDR3 DNA follows: TGCGCCAGCAGCTGGACTAGCGGGGGGCACAATGAGCAGTTCTTC.

In its sample, this clonotype was seen many times. The chain has TRBV5-6 and TRBJ2-3; 11 bases line up with TRBD1. V dropped 4 bases and J dropped 3; count of bases not matched to a gene: 10. The germline V gene encodes CDR1 SGHDT and CDR2 YYEEEE. This CDR3 region has 17 residues. Here the CDR3 reads CASSQGQGVYDTDTQYF. The CDR3 region has the DNA TGTGCCAGCAGCCAGGGACAGGGGGTATATGATACAGATACGCAGTATTTT.

The V gene is TRBV7-6, the J gene TRBJ1-6; TRBD1 is a possible D gene (5 bases). Germline V CDR1 and CDR2: SGHVS, FNYEAQ. The CDR3 contains 16 residues. V was trimmed by 1 base and J by 11 bases, leaving 18 bases between them. In nucleotides, the CDR3 is TGTGCCAGCAGCTTAGGACAGCTGTATGGTGTTGCACCCCTCCACTTT. Protein product: CASSLGQLYGVAPLHF.

This chain links TRBV27 with TRBJ1-2, with D unresolved. Germline V gives CDR1 MNHEY, CDR2 SMNVEV (reference sequence). Trimming removed 4 bases from V and 3 bases from J, with 15 bases in between. The CDR3 sequence is 15 residues long. The CDR3 nucleotides are TGTGCCAGCAGTTCCACACCCCCCAACTACTATGGCTACACCTTC. This sequence encodes CASSSTPPNYYGYTF.

Only a few counts were recorded for this clonotype. V gene TRBV20-1 combines with J gene TRBJ2-3; the D is unclear. The CDR3 runs 15 residues. Germline V gene sequence: CDR1 DFQATT, CDR2 SNEGSKA (reference sequence). V was pared by 2 bases and J by 2 bases, with 14 bases between. The CDR3 nucleotides are TGCAGTGCTAGACAGGCGAAGGACCACACAGATACGCAGTATTTT. It is translated as CSARQAKDHTDTQYF.

This clonotype was detected ten times or more. V usage is TRBV4-1 and J usage is TRBJ2-1, with 8 positions matching TRBD1. Trimming took 1 base from V and 5 from J; bases not matched to a gene: 7. CDR1 and CDR2 from the germline V gene are MGHRA and YSYEKL. CDR3 length: 16 residues. The chain's CDR3 is CASSQGPGQENNEQFF. In nucleotides, the CDR3 is TGCGCCAGCAGCCAAGGGCCGGGACAGGAGAACAATGAGCAGTTCTTC.

Comments on this clonotype: Only one base separates this from a far larger clonotype, so it likely reflects a read error. This chain connects TRBV13 to TRBJ2-7; weak D call: TRBD1 (5 bases). CDR3 size: 13 residues. Germline CDR1 reads PRHDT; CDR2 reads FYEKMQ (reference sequence). The CDR3 DNA follows: TGTGCCAGCAGCCGCGACAGTTCCTACGAGCAGCACTTC. This translates into CASSRDSSYEQHF. Variable domain in full (rest from reference TRBV13 and TRBJ2-7): AAGVIQSPRHLIKEKRETATLKCYPIPRHDTVYWYQQGPGQDPQFLISFYEKMQSDKGSIPDRFSAQQFSDYHSELNMSSLELGDSALYFCASSRDSSYEQHFGPGTRLTVT.

The rearrangement joins TRBV4-3 to TRBJ2-1, with a tentative D call TRBD2 (5 bases). In germline, CDR1 is LGHNA, CDR2 YSLEER. With 0 bases removed from V and 9 bases from J, the gap between germline ends came to 15 bases. CDR3 length: 15 amino acids. CDR3 bases: TGCGCCAGCAGCCAAGATAGGAGGTCGTTCCCTGAGCAGTTCTTC. This gives the protein CASSQDRRSFPEQFF.

J is TRBJ1-1 and V is TRBV4-1; no clear D gene. Germline CDR1 reads MGHRA; CDR2 reads YSYEKL. V was shortened by 1 base and J by 3 bases, with 9 bases between the two germline ends. The CDR3 runs 14 residues. In DNA form, the CDR3 reads TGCGCCAGCAGCCAAGTGGCCCTGGACACTGAAGCTTTCTTT. This gives the protein CASSQVALDTEAFF.

The V and J genes are TRBV21-1 and TRBJ1-5; the D segment call TRBD1 is taken from the table without a DNA check. TRBV21-1 is a listed pseudogene. CDR3 length: 21 residues. CDR3 DNA sequence: TGTGCCAGCAGCAAATATGATCGGACAGCCACACATGGGCATAGCAATCAGCCCCAGCATTTT. Amino acids: CASSKYDRTATHGHSNQPQHF.

There are a few counts of this clonotype. The chain has TRBV7-9 and TRBJ2-7; weak D call: TRBD1 (6 bases). Germline CDR1 SEHNR, CDR2 FQNEAQ (reference sequence). The CDR3 runs to 14 residues. The V end was cut by 3 bases, the J end by 7 bases, with 16 bases between. The CDR3 loop is CASSFIGGPGEQYF. For the CDR3, the DNA is TGTGCCAGCAGCTTCATTGGGGGCCCCGGGGAGCAGTACTTC.

This clonotype was counted many times. The V gene is TRBV4-1, the J gene TRBJ1-1; the D gene is possibly TRBD1 (6 bases). The V gene lost 3 bases and the J gene lost 2 bases, with 10 bases spanning the gap. CDR1 MGHRA and CDR2 YSYEKL come from the germline V gene. The CDR3 contains 14 residues. CDR3 loop: CASSQGQLNTEAFF. The CDR3 DNA follows: TGCGCCAGCAGCCAGGGACAATTAAACACTGAAGCTTTCTTT.

The chain combines TRBV24-1 with TRBJ2-2; D is undetermined. The CDR3 extends over 13 amino acids. Per the germline V gene, CDR1 is KGHDR and CDR2 is SFDVKD. With 5 bases removed from V and 6 bases from J, the gap between germline ends came to 9 bases. The CDR3 sequence: CATSGRSSGELFF. CDR3 coding DNA: TGTGCCACCAGTGGAAGGAGTTCCGGGGAGCTGTTTTTT.

The V call is TRBV4-3, the J call TRBJ2-1; 7 bases are a match to TRBD1. Germline V gives CDR1 LGHNA, CDR2 YSLEER. With 3 bases clipped from V and 3 bases from J, the junction kept 2 bases outside the gene matches. This CDR3 has 14 amino acids. The CDR3 bases are TGCGCCAGCAGCCACGGACAGGACTACAATGAGCAGTTCTTC. It yields the protein CASSHGQDYNEQFF.

J is TRBJ2-7 and V is TRBV6-6; 7 bases fit TRBD2. Germline trimming cut 6 bases from V and 3 bases from J; bases unmatched to any gene: 14. The germline V gene encodes CDR1 MNHNY and CDR2 SVGAGI (reference sequence). This CDR3 has 16 residues. The CDR3 bases are TGTGCCAGCAGCCCCCGGATGGGAGGGGCTAACTACGAGCAGTACTTC. Translating it yields CASSPRMGGANYEQYF.

Notes on this clonotype: This may stem from a read error, because a much larger clone lies one nucleotide away. This chain joins TRBV28 and TRBJ2-3; 7 bases match TRBD1. The CDR3 is 16 residues long. Germline loops: CDR1 MDHEN, CDR2 SYDVKM. The CDR3 DNA follows: TGTGCCAGCAGTTTATACCCGACAGGGCCCACAGCTACGCAGTATTTT. Its protein product is CASSLYPTGPTATQYF.